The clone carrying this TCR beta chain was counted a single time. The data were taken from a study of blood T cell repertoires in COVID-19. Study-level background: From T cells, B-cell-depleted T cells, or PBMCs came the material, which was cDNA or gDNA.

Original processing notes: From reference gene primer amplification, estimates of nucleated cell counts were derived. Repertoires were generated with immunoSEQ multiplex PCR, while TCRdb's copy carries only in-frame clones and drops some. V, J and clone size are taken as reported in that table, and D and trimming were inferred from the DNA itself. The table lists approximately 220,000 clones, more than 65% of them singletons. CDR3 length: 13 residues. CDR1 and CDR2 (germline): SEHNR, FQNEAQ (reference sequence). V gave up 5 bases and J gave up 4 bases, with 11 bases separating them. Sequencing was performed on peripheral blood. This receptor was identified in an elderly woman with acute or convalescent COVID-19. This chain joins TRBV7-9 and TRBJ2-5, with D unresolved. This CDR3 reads CASSPVAGETQYF. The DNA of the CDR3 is TGTGCCAGCAGCCCCGTGGCTGGAGAGACCCAGTACTTC.